The subject of this entry is one T cell receptor (beta chain). Its target is unknown. TCRdb's copy holds only in-frame clones and misses some; the assay was immunoSEQ multiplex PCR. The sample lists 14,000 or so clones; around 98% were seen once. This specimen comes from a study of T cell clonotyping in hematopoietic cell transplantation. Trimming removed 3 bases from V and 2 bases from J, with 2 bases in between. The CDR3 spans 11 residues. Germline V CDR1 and CDR2: WNHNN, SYGVQD (reference sequence). General study points: At the given depth, recipient repertoires were over 95% de novo clonotypes. No sorting was done, leaving CD4 and CD8 contributions mixed. After transplant, recipient diversity fell while pathologically expanded clonotypes grew through day 180.

Recipient blood drawn about 28 days pretransplant and days 30, 100, 180 after. The chain couples TRBV10-1 to TRBJ2-7, with D unclear. Here the sequenced sample was peripheral blood mononuclear cells, taken 30 days after allogeneic stem cell transplant. The clonotype was recovered from a female patient between 50 and 59 years old who had an allogeneic stem cell transplant from an unrelated donor, so T cells may come from the graft donor. Some clones in this sample may be carry-over from other donors' samples. CDR3 amino acids: CASSDAYEQYF. CDR3 bases: TGCGCCAGCAGTGACGCCTACGAGCAGTACTTC.